A selection of T cell receptor beta chains follows, all from one sample in a study of response to subunit inactivated influenza vaccine. TCRdb reprocessed the RT-PCR reads via MiXCR and lists one record per CDR3 protein. The repertoire consists of around 710,000 distinct CDR3 sequences, with about 15% occurring once and the leading ten covering 6.5% to 8.5%. The material sequenced was PBMCs from blood, taken 14 days before vaccination. The receptors here all came from a man between 50 and 59 years old who received an inactivated influenza vaccine. Each CDR3 is given with its conserved first and last residue. D genes are given only for firm matches.

TRBV20-1	TRBD2	TRBJ2-1	CSAPIKPGGFGNEQFF
TRBV7-6	NA	TRBJ2-1	CASSRMSSGRGHEQFF
TRBV4-3	TRBD2	TRBJ2-1	CASSQGLAGVYNEQFF
TRBV12-3/TRBV12-4	NA	TRBJ2-2	CASSLKQFTGELFF
TRBV3-1	NA	TRBJ2-5	CASSQRGRRQETQYF
TRBV12-3/TRBV12-4	TRBD1	TRBJ2-7	CASSDRDRASYEQYF
TRBV12-3/TRBV12-4	NA	TRBJ2-3	CASSLYRVSADTQYF
TRBV7-9	NA	TRBJ2-1	CASSLIGGYNEQFF
TRBV15	TRBD2	TRBJ2-5	CATSRPPGLAEETQYF
TRBV29-1	NA	TRBJ1-2	CSVGAGVGDYGYTF
TRBV2	NA	TRBJ1-1	CASSLGRTHTEAFF
TRBV20-1	TRBD1	TRBJ1-2	CSATDNPGQGPPQF
TRBV7-2	TRBD2	TRBJ2-5	CASSLSRLAGKETQYF
TRBV7-3	NA	TRBJ2-1	CASSLIPFYNEQFF
TRBV20-1	NA	TRBJ2-1	CSARDRLGLRMIF
TRBV6-2/TRBV6-3	NA	TRBJ2-7	CASSYRSGDLSYEQYF
TRBV20-1	NA	TRBJ1-5	CSARSQGKPQHF
TRBV4-2	TRBD2	TRBJ2-1	CASSQELAGYNEQFF
TRBV2	TRBD2	TRBJ2-1	CATRLAGGRGEQFF
TRBV29-1	TRBD2	TRBJ2-1	CSVDLRGGLYNEQFF
TRBV29-1	NA	TRBJ1-2	CSVAGANYGYTF
TRBV7-6	TRBD2	TRBJ2-5	CASSFLSGGKETQYF
TRBV27	TRBD2	TRBJ2-2	CASSFNSGGTGELFF
TRBV10-3	NA	TRBJ2-7	CAISEDGQTIIYEQYF
TRBV3-1	NA	TRBJ2-2	CASSQRTGRYTGELFF
TRBV30	NA	TRBJ1-1	CAWALEMNTEAFF
TRBV10-3	NA	TRBJ2-7	CAISYPGENSYEQYF
TRBV12-3/TRBV12-4	TRBD2	TRBJ2-1	CASSPGTSLTPNEQFF
TRBV7-9	NA	TRBJ1-1	CASSLGDRNTEAFF
TRBV27	NA	TRBJ2-3	CASSLELDAGGTDTQYF